Listed below are T cell receptor beta chains from one sample, sequenced in a study of regulatory T cells. The table came from immunoSEQ multiplex PCR; TCRdb's copy has only in-frame clones and leaves some out. The sample contains over 20,000 clones, over 85% of which appear only once. Input material: CD8+ T cells sorted from blood. The receptors were sampled from a child aged 2 to 10 with CD3G deficiency. CDR3s include the opening cysteine and the closing phenylalanine or tryptophan. A D gene is named only where the DNA matches it firmly. Not all rows give a size; the values are once, few, many and, for expanded clones, a class.

D: TRBD1
V: TRBV19
J: TRBJ2-3
size: once
CDR3: CASSLQGAGTQYF
DNA: TGTGCCAGTAGTCTACAGGGGGCGGGTACGCAGTATTTT

D: -
V: TRBV4-1
J: TRBJ2-6
size: -
CDR3: CASSQAQGGTLGSGANVLTF
DNA: TGCGCCAGCAGCCAAGCCCAGGGGGGTACCCTAGGCTCTGGGGCCAACGTCCTGACTTTC

D: -
V: TRBV19
J: TRBJ2-1
size: -
CDR3: CASSMGNEQFF
DNA: TGTGCCAGTAGTATGGGAAATGAGCAGTTCTTC

D: -
V: TRBV7-8
J: TRBJ1-1
size: -
CDR3: CASSPLGTKDTEAFF
DNA: TGTGCCAGCAGCCCTTTGGGGACGAAGGACACTGAAGCTTTCTTT

D: TRBD2
V: TRBV19
J: TRBJ2-7
size: once
CDR3: CASSPKAGAAAEQYF
DNA: TGTGCCAGTAGTCCAAAAGCGGGAGCGGCGGCCGAGCAGTACTTC

D: -
V: TRBV28
J: TRBJ1-5
size: -
CDR3: CASNGHRGLSNQPQHF
DNA: TGTGCCAGCAATGGTCATCGGGGACTTAGCAATCAGCCCCAGCATTTT

D: -
V: TRBV11-2
J: TRBJ2-2
size: -
CDR3: CASSLWEGVRPRGGELFF
DNA: TGTGCCAGCAGCTTATGGGAGGGGGTTAGGCCGCGAGGCGGGGAGCTGTTTTTT

D: -
V: TRBV2
J: TRBJ2-7
size: once
CDR3: CASSQTRLRSYEQYF
DNA: TGTGCCAGCAGTCAAACTAGACTTCGCTCCTACGAGCAGTACTTC

D: -
V: TRBV5-1
J: TRBJ2-1
size: -
CDR3: CASSLLPASGYNNEQFF
DNA: TGCGCCAGCAGCCTGCTACCGGCCAGCGGATATAACAATGAGCAGTTCTTC

D: -
V: TRBV28
J: TRBJ2-4
size: -
CDR3: CASKGINKNIQYF
DNA: TGTGCCAGCAAAGGGATAAACAAAAACATTCAGTACTTC

D: -
V: TRBV19
J: TRBJ1-1
size: -
CDR3: CASSMRQWNTEAFF
DNA: TGTGCCAGTAGTATGAGGCAGTGGAACACTGAAGCTTTCTTT

D: TRBD1
V: TRBV6-5
J: TRBJ1-2
size: -
CDR3: CASRPNRGGGYTF
DNA: TGTGCCAGCAGACCCAACAGGGGGGGTGGCTACACCTTC

D: -
V: TRBV27
J: TRBJ1-6
size: -
CDR3: CASSSDGNSPLHF
DNA: TGTGCCAGCAGTTCGGACGGGAATTCACCCCTCCACTTT

D: TRBD2
V: TRBV28
J: TRBJ2-2
size: -
CDR3: CASSSSGSRSGELFF
DNA: TGTGCCAGCAGTTCCAGCGGGAGTAGGAGCGGGGAGCTGTTTTTT

D: -
V: TRBV28
J: TRBJ2-3
size: -
CDR3: CASSSADTQYF
DNA: TGTGCCAGCAGTTCCGCAGATACGCAGTATTTT

D: -
V: TRBV4-1
J: TRBJ1-1
size: -
CDR3: CASSQVGEGSEAFF
DNA: TGCGCCAGCAGCCAAGTTGGGGAGGGCTCTGAAGCTTTCTTT

D: -
V: TRBV4-1
J: TRBJ1-3
size: -
CDR3: CASSQGRGSGNTIYF
DNA: TGCGCCAGCAGCCAAGGTCGGGGCTCCGGAAACACCATATATTTT

D: -
V: TRBV28
J: TRBJ2-7
size: -
CDR3: CASSSPLSGYEQYF
DNA: TGTGCCAGCAGTTCCCCCCTATCGGGGTACGAGCAGTACTTC

D: -
V: TRBV11-2
J: TRBJ1-1
size: -
CDR3: CASSSGLNTEAFF
DNA: TGTGCCAGCAGCAGTGGCCTGAACACTGAAGCTTTCTTT

D: -
V: TRBV28
J: TRBJ2-3
size: -
CDR3: CASSLGLSYTQYF
DNA: TGTGCCAGCAGTCTGGGACTTTCCTATACGCAGTATTTT

D: -
V: TRBV4-1
J: TRBJ2-4
size: -
CDR3: CASSQDLGGKNIQYF
DNA: TGCGCCAGCAGCCAAGATCTAGGGGGCAAAAACATTCAGTACTTC

D: -
V: TRBV7-9
J: TRBJ2-7
size: -
CDR3: CASSSTQDGDEQYF
DNA: TGTGCCAGCAGCTCCACCCAGGACGGCGACGAGCAGTACTTC

D: -
V: TRBV7-9
J: TRBJ2-1
size: -
CDR3: CASSRSGGGNEQFF
DNA: TGTGCCAGCAGCAGGAGTGGGGGTGGCAATGAGCAGTTCTTC

D: -
V: TRBV7-8
J: TRBJ2-7
size: -
CDR3: CASSLDLGEENEQYF
DNA: TGTGCCAGCAGCTTAGATTTGGGGGAAGAGAACGAGCAGTACTTC

D: TRBD2
V: TRBV9
J: TRBJ2-5
size: -
CDR3: CASSVTRECDKETQYF
DNA: TGTGCCAGCAGCGTAACGCGGGAGTGCGATAAAGAGACCCAGTACTTC

D: -
V: TRBV11-2
J: TRBJ1-1
size: -
CDR3: CASSLGRNTEAFF
DNA: TGTGCCAGCAGCTTAGGCAGGAACACTGAAGCTTTCTTT

D: -
V: TRBV7-9
J: TRBJ1-1
size: few
CDR3: CASSLSPGEKDTEAFF
DNA: TGTGCCAGCAGCTTATCTCCCGGGGAGAAGGACACTGAAGCTTTCTTT

D: -
V: TRBV7-8
J: TRBJ2-7
size: -
CDR3: CASSPPGSVEQYF
DNA: TGTGCCAGCAGTCCGCCGGGCTCCGTCGAGCAGTACTTC

D: -
V: TRBV6-1
J: TRBJ2-7
size: -
CDR3: CASSETPNYEQYF
DNA: TGTGCCAGCAGTGAAACACCCAACTACGAGCAGTACTTC

D: TRBD1
V: TRBV6-1
J: TRBJ2-7
size: -
CDR3: CASSELDRFYEQYF
DNA: TGTGCCAGCAGTGAATTGGACAGGTTCTACGAGCAGTACTTC

D: -
V: TRBV6-5
J: TRBJ2-7
size: -
CDR3: CASSDFYEQYF
DNA: TGTGCCAGCAGTGACTTCTACGAGCAGTACTTC

D: -
V: TRBV28
J: TRBJ1-2
size: -
CDR3: CAVGRRNGYTF
DNA: TGTGCGGTAGGCCGACGTAATGGCTACACCTTC

D: -
V: TRBV6-1
J: TRBJ2-7
size: -
CDR3: CASSAGQTYEQYF
DNA: TGTGCCAGCTCAGCGGGACAGACCTACGAGCAGTACTTC

D: -
V: TRBV7-9
J: TRBJ2-1
size: -
CDR3: CASSLAGTSYNEQFF
DNA: TGTGCCAGCAGCTTAGCCGGGACCTCCTACAATGAGCAGTTCTTC

D: TRBD1
V: TRBV28
J: TRBJ1-1
size: -
CDR3: CASSATGVNTEAFF
DNA: TGTGCCAGCAGTGCTACAGGGGTAAACACTGAAGCTTTCTTT

D: -
V: TRBV28
J: TRBJ1-2
size: -
CDR3: CASRDPNGGGYTF
DNA: TGTGCCAGCAGGGACCCCAACGGTGGGGGCTACACCTTC

D: -
V: TRBV11-2
J: TRBJ2-7
size: -
CDR3: CASSLGTPYEQYF
DNA: TGTGCCAGCAGCTTGGGGACTCCTTACGAGCAGTACTTC

D: -
V: TRBV28
J: TRBJ1-1
size: -
CDR3: CASNPGIHTEAFF
DNA: TGTGCCAGCAACCCAGGGATCCACACTGAAGCTTTCTTT

D: -
V: TRBV6-1
J: TRBJ1-5
size: -
CDR3: CASSEGAGQSQPQHF
DNA: TGTGCCAGCAGTGAAGGGGCAGGGCAGAGTCAGCCCCAGCATTTT

D: -
V: TRBV11-3
J: TRBJ2-7
size: -
CDR3: CASSSTLRGRTYEQYF
DNA: TGTGCCAGCAGCTCAACCCTGAGAGGGCGAACCTACGAGCAGTACTTC

D: TRBD2
V: TRBV6-1
J: TRBJ2-1
size: -
CDR3: CASRNPGLADNEQFF
DNA: TGTGCCAGCAGGAATCCGGGACTAGCGGACAATGAGCAGTTCTTC

D: TRBD2
V: TRBV5-1
J: TRBJ2-7
size: -
CDR3: CASSSGPGGHEQYF
DNA: TGCGCCAGCAGCTCAGGACCGGGAGGGCACGAGCAGTACTTC

D: -
V: TRBV28
J: TRBJ2-7
size: -
CDR3: CASSSLRGRYEQYF
DNA: TGTGCCAGCAGTTCTCTCCGGGGTCGTTACGAGCAGTACTTC

D: -
V: TRBV6-5
J: TRBJ1-2
size: -
CDR3: CASSPGPTDGYTF
DNA: TGTGCCAGCAGCCCGGGACCGACGGATGGCTACACCTTC

D: TRBD2
V: TRBV28
J: TRBJ2-1
size: -
CDR3: CASRGAGSYNEQFF
DNA: TGTGCCAGCAGGGGAGCGGGAAGCTACAATGAGCAGTTCTTC

D: TRBD1
V: TRBV28
J: TRBJ2-7
size: -
CDR3: CASSLYYGQAYEQYF
DNA: TGTGCCAGCAGTCTATACTACGGACAGGCCTACGAGCAGTACTTC

D: -
V: TRBV28
J: TRBJ1-5
size: -
CDR3: CASSFRPSNQPQHF
DNA: TGTGCCAGCAGTTTTCGTCCTAGCAATCAGCCCCAGCATTTT

D: -
V: TRBV6-1
J: TRBJ1-2
size: -
CDR3: CASSERGTNYGYTF
DNA: TGTGCCAGCAGTGAGAGGGGGACAAACTATGGCTACACCTTC

D: -
V: TRBV28
J: TRBJ2-7
size: -
CDR3: CASSSTGREQYF
DNA: TGTGCCAGCAGTTCGACAGGTCGCGAGCAGTACTTC

D: -
V: TRBV28
J: TRBJ2-7
size: once
CDR3: CASRKGGWGYEQYF
DNA: TGTGCCAGCAGAAAAGGTGGCTGGGGCTACGAGCAGTACTTC

D: -
V: TRBV28
J: TRBJ2-7
size: -
CDR3: CASSSGGNDEQYF
DNA: TGTGCCAGCAGTTCAGGAGGCAACGACGAGCAGTACTTC

D: -
V: TRBV28
J: TRBJ2-6
size: -
CDR3: CASSAPSSGANVLTF
DNA: TGTGCCAGCAGCGCACCCAGCTCTGGGGCCAACGTCCTGACTTTC